The present T cell receptor beta chain was sequenced within a study of Graves' ophthalmopathy and Graves' hyperthyroidism (dated by TCRdb to the late 2010s). A note on the overall study: Peripheral blood samples were taken at the time of initial diagnosis, before any treatment was given. The study used TCR beta repertoire signatures to distinguish Graves' ophthalmopathy from Graves' hyperthyroidism and to predict progression to ophthalmopathy. In total, 135 blood samples were TCR-sequenced: 43 ophthalmopathy, roughly 77 hyperthyroidism and roughly 17 hyperthyroidism-to-ophthalmopathy patients. To explore V-J signatures that distinguish ophthalmopathy from hyperthyroidism, a discovery set of 100 patients was enrolled, made up of 43 with ophthalmopathy and around 60 with stable hyperthyroidism. An independent validation cohort was composed of around 19 hyperthyroidism patients and approximately 15 patients who later progressed from hyperthyroidism to ophthalmopathy. T-cell repertoires of thyroid tissue and blood were compared in more than 5 hyperthyroidism patients. After sampling, hyperthyroidism patients received methimazole starting at 30 mg daily, and ophthalmopathy patients received high-dose intravenous methylprednisolone. The 100 or so discovery patients were randomly divided into training and test sets at a 7:3 ratio. The research as a whole found: Most expanded thyroid clonotypes with frequency above 0.001 were also detected in blood, suggesting blood repertoires may reflect the thyroid immune response. In cross-validation, the 13-signature model distinguished ophthalmopathy from stable hyperthyroidism with around 90% sensitivity and over 81% specificity, while in the test set the corresponding values were roughly 80% and 75%. Sample size was not predetermined statistically, and investigators were not blinded to group allocation. In validation, the model predicted ophthalmopathy progression with roughly 68% sensitivity and around 72% specificity; some 13 predicted patients were CT-confirmed with GO in a median of around 6 months.

A distance of 9 bases separates the germline ends of V and J, which lose 5 bases and 5 bases respectively. From its cysteine to its phenylalanine, the CDR3 spans 12 amino acids. Of all the DNA, just the CDR3 is kept, 36 bases in frame from base 1. The germline V gene provides CDR1 SGHTA and CDR2 FQGNSA. For this clonotype: No antigen is known for it. Per-base quality was not reported, and no clone a single base away is much larger than it.

For repertoire sequencing, TCR beta CDR3 regions were amplified from RNA transcripts. A first-round RT-PCR used HTBI primers with the Qiagen OneStep RT-PCR kit, followed by a second-round multiplex PCR, size selection and purification. Sequencing of the libraries was carried out on an Illumina HiSeq2000 in paired-end mode with 100 bp reads. Per the original workflow: SOAPnuke was used to process the reads, throwing out any read that had adapters, had uncalled bases, had a mean Phred below 15, or lacked an exact constant-primer or identifier match. COPE v1.2.5 was used to merge the high-quality paired reads. Unique nucleotide sequences were defined as clonotypes and aligned to IMGT TRB V, D and J references using MiTCR v1.1. The analysis was limited to V-J combinations with a frequency above 0.0001, which together covered just over 98% of the repertoires. For each V-J combination, a TCR clonal expansion and chaos score was defined as F50 clonal expansion divided by the chaos observed in the TCRdist matrix. Welch's t-statistics and random forest were used to reduce features to about 13 V-J combinations, which were fed into a naive Bayes classifier. Thyroid-blood repertoire similarity was quantified with the Morisita-Horn index. The public reads were reprocessed in TCRdb via fastp at Q25 and MiXCR, keeping in-frame beta chains. Under each unique CDR3 protein, matching rows form one entry showing the most common genes and DNA. The V and J calls, along with clone size, are taken from TCRdb and not from the paper's own processing. This sample gives about 210,000 distinct CDR3 sequences in total; under 30% of them show up just once. The ten largest account for 9.1% of the sample.

The ophthalmopathy patients had moderately to severely active disease, with a Clinical Activity Score of 3 or higher, a NOSPECS grade of 4 or higher, and a disease duration of less than 3 months. Patients with other autoimmune diseases, uncontrolled infections, pregnancy or lactation were excluded from the study. Diagnosis was based on clinical symptoms, serum thyroxine, TRAb, thyroid ultrasound and orbital computed tomography. Using Ficoll-Paque density gradient centrifugation, PBMCs were isolated from about 10 ml of fresh peripheral blood. Total RNA was extracted with Trizol reagent and quality-checked on an Agilent 2100 Bioanalyzer.

Recombination connected TRBV7-2 to TRBJ2-5; confidence is insufficient to name the D gene. The TCR was taken from a man in his forties or fifties with Graves' ophthalmopathy. Donor details come from another sample of the same person, matched by shared clones. Sequenced material: peripheral blood. The nucleotide sequence is TGTGCCAGCAGCCAAAACGGCGAGACCCAGTACTTC. The resulting protein is CASSQNGETQYF. Full variable domain (CDR3 extended with the reference TRBV7-2 and TRBJ2-5 proteins): GAGVSQSPSNKVTEKGKDVELRCDPISGHTALYWYRQSLGQGLEFLIYFQGNSAPDKSGLPSDRFSAERTGGSVSTLTIQRTQQEDSAVYLCASSQNGETQYFGPGTRLLVL.